The next 12 T cell receptor beta chains were all read from a single sample in a study of T cell responses to AZD1222 COVID-19 vaccine. TCRdb's copy holds only in-frame clones and misses some; the assay was immunoSEQ multiplex PCR. The sample has about 99,000 clones; approximately 89% are singletons. The sequencing here drew on peripheral blood, taken on day 0 of AZD1222 vaccination. These receptors were collected from an adult in good health.

The genes are TRBV19 and TRBJ1-5, with 12 bases fitting TRBD1. Trimming took 9 bases from V and 2 from J; bases not matched to a gene: 11. Germline CDR1 and CDR2: LNHDA and SQIVND (reference sequence). The CDR3 sequence is 17 residues long. CDR3 nucleotides: TGTGCCAGCGGGGACAGGGGGCGAGTAATGGGCAATCAGCCCCAGCATTTT. This codes for CASGDRGRVMGNQPQHF.

The V and J genes are TRBV4-3 and TRBJ2-7; D possibly corresponds to TRBD2 (5 bases). The CDR3 has 14 residues. Germline V CDR1 and CDR2: LGHNA, YSLEER. The V gene lost 0 bases and the J gene lost 5 bases, with 11 bases spanning the gap. CDR3 nucleotides: TGCGCCAGCAGCCAAGATCATGCGACTAACGAGCAGTACTTC. Its protein is CASSQDHATNEQYF.

This rearrangement joins TRBV28 to TRBJ1-5; the D gene is possibly TRBD1 (5 bases). This CDR3 has 16 amino acids. Trimming removed 4 bases at V and 0 bases at J, with 13 bases between. Per the germline V gene, CDR1 is MDHEN and CDR2 is SYDVKM. The CDR3 loop reads CASSSGTWYSNQPQHF. CDR3 DNA: TGTGCCAGCAGTTCAGGGACCTGGTATAGCAATCAGCCCCAGCATTTT.

The chain combines TRBV5-1 with TRBJ1-2, with 9 bases identical to TRBD1. Germline values: CDR1 SGHRS, CDR2 YFSETQ. There are 16 residues in the CDR3. V gave up 2 bases and J gave up 5 bases; unmatched junction bases: 10. The CDR3 DNA is TGCGCCAGCAGCTTTGGGACAGGGCGGCGCATATATGGCTACACCTTC. Residues: CASSFGTGRRIYGYTF.

The chain links TRBV13 to TRBJ1-1; 7 nucleotides match TRBD1. Trimming cost V 1 base and J 4 bases; bases outside gene matches: 12. The germline gives CDR1 PRHDT, CDR2 FYEKMQ (reference sequence). This CDR3 is built from 17 residues. Written as DNA, the CDR3 is TGTGCCAGCAGCTTAGTGGCAATACAGGGGTTGGGCACTGAAGCTTTCTTT. Translated: CASSLVAIQGLGTEAFF.

The chain joins TRBV10-3 to TRBJ1-1; TRBD1 is a possible D gene (5 bases). The CDR3 extends over 12 amino acids. Germline loops: CDR1 ENHRY, CDR2 SYGVKD. Deletions cut 10 bases from V and 0 bases from J, with 9 bases between. CDR3 sequence: CATREMNTEAFF. The CDR3 DNA sequence: TGTGCCACCAGGGAAATGAACACTGAAGCTTTCTTT.

This clone was counted a few times. The V and J genes are TRBV5-1 and TRBJ1-6; D may be TRBD1 (6 bases). This CDR3 has 14 residues. The ends were cut back, 3 bases at V and 10 bases at J, with 14 bases in the middle. Germline lookup yields CDR1 SGHRS and CDR2 YFSETQ. DNA of the CDR3: TGCGCCAGCAGCTCTGGGGGGGCTGGCTCACCCCTCCACTTT. Translated, it gives CASSSGGAGSPLHF.

In this sample, this clone turned up once. The DNA of the CDR3 is TGTGCCATCGGGGCAGGGGGTTACACCGGGGAGCTGTTTTTT. Its protein product is CAIGAGGYTGELFF. This rearrangement joins TRBV10-3 to TRBJ2-2; 7 bases agree with TRBD1. This CDR3 region has 14 residues. Germline assignment: CDR1 ENHRY and CDR2 SYGVKD. Trimming at V came to 8 bases and at J to 3 bases, leaving 6 bases not matched to a gene.

This chain's CDR3 is CAPTPGELGGYTF. CDR3 bases: TGTGCCCCAACACCTGGGGAGCTAGGCGGCTACACCTTC. This sequence joins TRBV7-9 and TRBJ1-2; D is uncertain. This CDR3 is 13 amino acids long. The germline V gene has CDR1 SEHNR and CDR2 FQNEAQ (reference sequence). V was cut by 11 bases and J by 8 bases, with 21 bases left in between.

This clone was seen a single time. The chain combines TRBV28 with TRBJ2-1; the match to TRBD1 covers 9 bases. The CDR3 is 16 residues long. With 5 bases clipped from V and 6 bases from J, the junction kept 11 bases outside the gene matches. Germline CDR1 MDHEN, CDR2 SYDVKM. The CDR3 DNA follows: TGTGCCAGCAGTCCTAAACAGGGGGCGAGGAGCAATGAGCAGTTCTTC. Protein: CASSPKQGARSNEQFF. Filled out from reference TRBV28 and TRBJ2-1, the complete variable domain reads DVKVTQSSRYLVKRTGEKVFLECVQDMDHENMFWYRQDPGLGLRLIYFSYDVKMKEKGDIPEGYSVSREKKERFSLILESASTNQTSMYLCASSPKQGARSNEQFFGPGTRLTVL.

V and J are TRBV7-2 and TRBJ1-2; perhaps TRBD1 as D (5 bases). The germline V and J ends were trimmed by 7 bases and 7 bases, with 16 bases remaining between them. This CDR3 region has 13 residues. The germline CDR1 and CDR2 sequences are SGHTA and FQGNSA. For the CDR3, the DNA is TGTGCCAGCAAAAAGAGGGGAGTGAGTGGCTACACCTTC. It translates to CASKKRGVSGYTF.

The chain couples TRBV11-1 to TRBJ2-7; TRBD2 agrees at 7 bases. The germline gives CDR1 SGHAT, CDR2 FQDESV (reference sequence). The length of the CDR3 is 14 residues. V lost 2 bases and J lost 2; bases outside the gene matches: 3. DNA of the CDR3: TGTGCCAGCAGCTTACGGGGGGTCACCTACGAGCAGTACTTC. This codes for CASSLRGVTYEQYF.